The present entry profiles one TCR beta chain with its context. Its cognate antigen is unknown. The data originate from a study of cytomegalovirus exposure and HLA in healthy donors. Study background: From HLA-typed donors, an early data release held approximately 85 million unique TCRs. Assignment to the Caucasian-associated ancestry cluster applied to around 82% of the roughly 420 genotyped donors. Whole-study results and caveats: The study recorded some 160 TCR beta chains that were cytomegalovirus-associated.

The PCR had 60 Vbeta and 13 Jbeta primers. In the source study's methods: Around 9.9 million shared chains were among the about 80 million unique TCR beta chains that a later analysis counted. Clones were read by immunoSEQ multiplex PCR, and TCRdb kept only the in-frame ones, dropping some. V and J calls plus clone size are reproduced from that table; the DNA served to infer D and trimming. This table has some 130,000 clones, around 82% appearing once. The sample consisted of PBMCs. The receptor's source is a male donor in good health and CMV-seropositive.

CDR3 DNA sequence: TGTGCCAGTAGTGGGACAGGGAGCTACGAGCAGTACTTC. This encodes CASSGTGSYEQYF. This rearrangement joins TRBV19 to TRBJ2-7, with 9 bases aligning to TRBD1. Germline CDR1 reads LNHDA; CDR2 reads SQIVND (reference sequence). The CDR3 runs 13 residues. V shed 5 bases and J 3 bases; nucleotides not matched to a gene: 2.